This TCR beta chain is from a study of sequential checkpoint blockade in melanoma. Produced via immunoSEQ multiplex PCR; TCRdb's table is partial and in-frame only. The sample holds about 6,400 clones, 15% to 20% seen once. This clone is termed medium-sized. Treatment specified: randomized to nivolumab then ipilimumab (arm A) or the reverse (arm B). Trimming stripped 0 bases from V and 2 bases from J, with 3 bases between. Germline V gene lookup returns CDR1 PRHDT and CDR2 FYEKMQ (reference sequence). The CDR3 is 13 amino acids. This TCR was recovered from a human donor with melanoma. The starting material was tumor tissue (inferred from file names), obtained from a patient given nivolumab and ipilimumab in sequence. This sequence joins TRBV13 and TRBJ2-3; the D is unclear. The CDR3 coding sequence is TGTGCCAGCAGCTTAGGGACCACAGATACGCAGTATTTT. This encodes CASSLGTTDTQYF.